A single sample is the source of the 20 T cell receptor beta chains below, sequenced in a study of CXCR3-negative and CXCR3-positive naive CD8 T cells. The libraries of TRB cDNA were constructed through 5' RACE using UMI labels. TCRdb reprocessed the 5' RACE reads; each CDR3 protein has one entry and no DNA is given. The sample table includes 80,000 to 95,000 distinct CDR3 sequences. The source material was naive CXCR3- CD8+ T cells from blood. Subset: CD45RO-CCR7+CD27+CD95- naive CD8+ T cells lacking CXCR3 (TNR3-). Source of these receptors: a human donor in good health. Some clones in this sample may be carry-over from other donors' samples.

The chain has TRBV7-2 and TRBJ2-3; the TCRdb D gene call, TRBD1, has no DNA to confirm it. Per germline, CDR1 SGHTA and CDR2 FQGNSA. The CDR3 runs to 16 residues. The CDR3: CASSPVGGRSTDTQYF.

This sequence joins TRBV25-1 and TRBJ1-5. CDR1 and CDR2 from the germline V gene are MGHDK and SYGVNS. The CDR3 contains 14 residues. The CDR3 here is CASSEYRSDQPQHF.

This chain connects TRBV29-1 to TRBJ2-7; absent DNA, TCRdb's TRBD1 call cannot be checked. CDR1 is SQVTM, CDR2 ANQGSEA, per germline. This CDR3 is 16 amino acids long. The CDR3 loop reads CSVELTGQSPSYEEYF.

The CDR3 is CASSFLSGAGEQYF. The rearrangement uses TRBV28 and TRBJ2-7; the D call from TCRdb, TRBD1, cannot be confirmed without DNA. This CDR3 has 14 residues. Germline values: CDR1 MDHEN, CDR2 SYDVKM.

The genes are TRBV5-1 and TRBJ1-5. Germline V lookup: CDR1 SGHRS, CDR2 YFSETQ. CDR3 length equals 14 residues. The chain's CDR3 is CASSSGLSDQPQHF.

This chain links TRBV29-1 with TRBJ2-5; TCRdb names TRBD1, which stays unverified in the absence of DNA. There are 12 residues in the CDR3. CDR1 and CDR2 from the germline V gene are SQVTM and ANQGSEA. The CDR3 region is CSVEVGAETQYF.

The rearrangement uses TRBV29-1 and TRBJ1-3; TCRdb names TRBD1, which stays unverified in the absence of DNA. The CDR3 is 13 amino acids. The V gene's germline CDR1 is SQVTM and CDR2 ANQGSEA. The CDR3 sequence: CSVVGAPGNTIYF.

The chain has TRBV7-2 and TRBJ2-4; the TCRdb D gene call, TRBD2, has no DNA to confirm it. Germline V gives CDR1 SGHTA, CDR2 FQGNSA. This CDR3 has 15 amino acids. CDR3: CASSPLAGGRDIQYF.

This chain joins TRBV7-8 and TRBJ2-1; TCRdb names TRBD2, which stays unverified in the absence of DNA. The CDR3 length is 15 residues. Germline V lookup: CDR1 SGHVS, CDR2 FQNEAQ. CDR3 residues: CASSPPSSSYNEQFF.

The rearrangement links TRBV7-2 to TRBJ2-7; TCRdb's assignment of TRBD1 cannot be checked, as there is no DNA. CDR1 is SGHTA, CDR2 FQGNSA, per germline. The CDR3 loop spans 14 amino acids. The CDR3: CASSRQRDSYEQYF. Variable domain in full (rest from reference TRBV7-2 and TRBJ2-7): GAGVSQSPSNKVTEKGKDVELRCDPISGHTALYWYRQSLGQGLEFLIYFQGNSAPDKSGLPSDRFSAERTGGSVSTLTIQRTQQEDSAVYLCASSRQRDSYEQYFGPGTRLTVT.

This rearrangement joins TRBV7-8 to TRBJ2-2; the D call of TRBD1 rests on TCRdb alone, since no DNA is present to check it. Germline V gene lookup returns CDR1 SGHVS and CDR2 FQNEAQ. The CDR3 spans 15 residues. CDR3 loop: CASSPGTANTGELFF.

The chain joins TRBV29-1 to TRBJ2-5; no DNA is available, so the TRBD2 call from TCRdb remains unchecked. In germline, CDR1 is SQVTM, CDR2 ANQGSEA. This CDR3 spans 13 amino acids. CDR3 residues: CSVGGTFQETQYF.

This chain uses TRBV29-1 with TRBJ2-3; TCRdb's D call of TRBD2 is untestable without DNA. Germline V gene sequence: CDR1 SQVTM, CDR2 ANQGSEA. There are 16 residues in the CDR3. CDR3 sequence: CSVERLTTRSTDTQYF.

The J gene is TRBJ1-1, the V gene TRBV4-3. Germline CDR1 and CDR2: LGHNA and YSLEER. The CDR3 loop spans 14 amino acids. CDR3 amino acids: CASSYSTDNTEAFF.

The chain is built from TRBV29-1 and TRBJ1-2; TCRdb gives TRBD1 as the D gene, but with no DNA this cannot be confirmed. CDR1 is SQVTM and CDR2 is ANQGSEA in the germline V gene. The length of the CDR3 is 13 residues. The CDR3: CSVERGQVYGYTF.

The J gene is TRBJ2-1, the V gene TRBV28. Germline-derived CDR1 and CDR2 are MDHEN and SYDVKM. CDR3 length: 11 residues. The CDR3 sequence: CASSPTNEQFF.

The V and J genes are TRBV7-8 and TRBJ1-5; the TCRdb D gene call, TRBD1, has no DNA to confirm it. The CDR3 contains 14 residues. CDR1 SGHVS and CDR2 FQNEAQ come from the germline V gene. The CDR3 sequence: CASSLGAPNQPQHF.

V is TRBV4-1 and J is TRBJ2-1; lacking DNA, the TRBD2 call made by TCRdb goes unchecked. This CDR3 is built from 17 residues. The germline V gene encodes CDR1 MGHRA and CDR2 YSYEKL. The CDR3: CASSQLAGEISYNEQFF.

The chain recombines TRBV15 with TRBJ2-7; TCRdb's D gene call, TRBD2, goes unchecked for lack of DNA. Germline CDR1 LNHNV, CDR2 YYDKDF (reference sequence). This CDR3 region has 16 residues. CDR3 residues: CATSRDGPGVSYEQYF.

This chain joins TRBV14 and TRBJ2-1; there is no DNA to check the TCRdb D call of TRBD2. CDR1 is SGHDN, CDR2 FVKESK, per germline. The CDR3 contains 14 residues. The CDR3 spells CASSQDWELAPGFF.